The present T cell receptor beta chain was sequenced within a study of T cells in Graves' hyperthyroidism and ophthalmopathy. Study-level results: Blood held most thyroid clonotypes expanded above 0.001 frequency.

The source material, RNA transcripts, was used to amplify TCR beta CDR3 regions. Researchers ran a first-round RT-PCR on the TCR CDR3 using the HTBI primer set. MiXCR, applied by TCRdb to the multiplex PCR reads, yields one record per CDR3 protein. The table shows about 420,000 distinct CDR3 sequences, with around 13% occurring only once. This CDR3 is 15 amino acids long. Germline V gene sequence: CDR1 MGHDK, CDR2 SYGVNS. J gave up 6 bases and V 3 bases, and 11 bases lay outside the gene matches. Patients aged 18 to 65 had newly diagnosed hyperthyroidism of under 2 months' duration. Patients showing uncontrolled infection, other autoimmune disease, pregnancy or lactation were ineligible. Together with thyroid ultrasound, orbital computed tomography, serum thyroxine and TRAb, clinical symptoms were used for diagnoses. A few counts support this clonotype. What it recognizes is unknown.

Sequencing used blood. This clonotype was obtained from a woman younger than 30 with Graves' hyperthyroidism. The chain employs TRBV25-1 and TRBJ2-7, with 7 bases fitting TRBD1. The CDR3 region is CASSEPPGTVSEQYF. CDR3 in DNA: TGTGCCAGCAGTGAGCCCCCTGGGACAGTATCCGAGCAGTACTTC.